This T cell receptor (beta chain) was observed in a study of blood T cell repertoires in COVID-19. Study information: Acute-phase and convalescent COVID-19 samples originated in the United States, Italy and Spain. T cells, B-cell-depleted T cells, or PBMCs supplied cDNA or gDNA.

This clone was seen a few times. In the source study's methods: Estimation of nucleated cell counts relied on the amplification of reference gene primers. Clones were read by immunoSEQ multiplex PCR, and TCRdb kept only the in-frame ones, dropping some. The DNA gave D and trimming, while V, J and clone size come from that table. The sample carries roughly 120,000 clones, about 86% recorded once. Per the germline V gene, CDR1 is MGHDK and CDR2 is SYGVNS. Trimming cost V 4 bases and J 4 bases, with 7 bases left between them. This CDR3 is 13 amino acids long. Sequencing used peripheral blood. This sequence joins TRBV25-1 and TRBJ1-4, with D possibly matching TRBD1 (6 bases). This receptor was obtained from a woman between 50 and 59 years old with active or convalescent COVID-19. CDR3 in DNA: TGTGCCAGCAGTGTAGGGGGTAATGAAAAACTGTTTTTT. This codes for CASSVGGNEKLFF.